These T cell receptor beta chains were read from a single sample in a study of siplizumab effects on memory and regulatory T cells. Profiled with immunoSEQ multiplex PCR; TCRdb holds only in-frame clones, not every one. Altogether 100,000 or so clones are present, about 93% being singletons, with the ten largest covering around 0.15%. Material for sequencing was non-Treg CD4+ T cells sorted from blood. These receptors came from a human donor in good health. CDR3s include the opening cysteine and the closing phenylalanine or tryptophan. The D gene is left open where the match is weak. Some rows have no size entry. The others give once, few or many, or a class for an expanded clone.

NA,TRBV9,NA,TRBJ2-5,TGTGCCAGCAGCCCACAGACAGTTACAGAGACCCAGTACTTC,CASSPQTVTETQYF
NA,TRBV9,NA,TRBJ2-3,TGTGCCAGCAACGACCGCCGTGGCAGGAAGGATGTAGATACGCAGTATTTT,CASNDRRGRKDVDTQYF
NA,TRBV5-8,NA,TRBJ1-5,TGTGCCAGCAGCCCTGGACTGGTTTTTGGGCAGCCCCAGCATTTT,CASSPGLVFGQPQHF
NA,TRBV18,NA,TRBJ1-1,TGTGCCAGCTCACCACTTTGGATGAACACTGAAGCTTTCTTT,CASSPLWMNTEAFF
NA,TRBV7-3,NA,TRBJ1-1,TGTGCCAGCAAACCCGGCGGGGTGAGCACTGAAGCTTTCTTT,CASKPGGVSTEAFF
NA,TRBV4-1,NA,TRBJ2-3,TGCGCCAGCAGCCTACTAGGTATGGCAGATACGCAGTATTTT,CASSLLGMADTQYF
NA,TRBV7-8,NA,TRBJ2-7,TGTGCCAGCAGCTTAGCGAGGACAGACTACGAGCAGTACTTC,CASSLARTDYEQYF
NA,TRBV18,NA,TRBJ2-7,TGTGCCAGCTCACCACGGAGTCAGGGTCCGGCCTACGAGCAGTACTTC,CASSPRSQGPAYEQYF
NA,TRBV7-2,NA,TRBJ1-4,TGTGCCAGCAGCTTAGGTGGGGCAACACCTAATGAAAAACTGTTTTTT,CASSLGGATPNEKLFF
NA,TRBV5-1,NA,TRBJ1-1,TGCGCCAGCAGCTTGGGTAGGGCGCCGGGGAACACTGAAGCTTTCTTT,CASSLGRAPGNTEAFF
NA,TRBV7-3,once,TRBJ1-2,TGTGCCAGCAGCTTAATGGCAGGGGAGGGATATGGCTACACCTTC,CASSLMAGEGYGYTF
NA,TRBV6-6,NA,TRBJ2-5,TGTGCCAGCAGTTACTCGTCCAACAGGGCCCAGTACTTC,CASSYSSNRAQYF
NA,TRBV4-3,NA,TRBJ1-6,TGCGCCAGCAGCCAAGCCCTGGCAGGGTCATCACCCCTCCACTTT,CASSQALAGSSPLHF
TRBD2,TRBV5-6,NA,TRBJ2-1,TGTGCCAGCAGGGGACTAGCGGGGAGCTCCTACAATGAGCAGTTCTTC,CASRGLAGSSYNEQFF
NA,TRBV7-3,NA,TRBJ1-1,TGTGCCAGCAGTACAGGAAAAGAAGAAGCTTTCTTT,CASSTGKEEAFF
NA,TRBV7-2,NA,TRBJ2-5,TGTGCCAGCAGCAGGGGGAGATATCAAGAGACCCAGTACTTC,CASSRGRYQETQYF
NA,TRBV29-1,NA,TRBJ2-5,TGCAGCGTTGAACTAGGGGAGACCCAGTACTTC,CSVELGETQYF
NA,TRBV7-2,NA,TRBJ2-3,TGTGCCAGCAGCTACGGGACCGTAGCAGATACGCAGTATTTT,CASSYGTVADTQYF
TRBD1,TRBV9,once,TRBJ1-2,TGTGCCAGCAGCTCCGACAGGGCGCCTAACTATGGCTACACCTTC,CASSSDRAPNYGYTF
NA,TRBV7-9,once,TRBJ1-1,TGTGCCAGCAGCCGGAGAGAGACTATGAACACTGAAGCTTTCTTT,CASSRRETMNTEAFF
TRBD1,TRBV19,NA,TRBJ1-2,TGTGCCAGTAGTATTTCTCGAGGGGGCGACTATGGCTACACCTTC,CASSISRGGDYGYTF
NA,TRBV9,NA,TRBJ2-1,TGTGCCAGCACCCAGGAGGGGGGCGGCTACAATGAGCAGTTCTTC,CASTQEGGGYNEQFF
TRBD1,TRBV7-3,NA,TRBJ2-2,TGTGCCAGCAGCTCCGACAGGGGGCACACCGGGGAGCTGTTTTTT,CASSSDRGHTGELFF
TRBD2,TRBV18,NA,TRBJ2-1,TGTGCCAGCTCACCGGGGACTAGCCCCAATGAGCAGTTCTTC,CASSPGTSPNEQFF
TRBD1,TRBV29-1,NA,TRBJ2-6,TGCAGCGCGAGGGCCGGGACAGAGAGCTCTGGGGCCAACGTCCTGACTTTC,CSARAGTESSGANVLTF
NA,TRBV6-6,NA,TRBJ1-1,TGTGCCAGCAGTTACCGGGGGGGGATTGAAGCTTTCTTT,CASSYRGGIEAFF
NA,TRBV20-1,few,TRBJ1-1,TGCAGTGCTAAAAGGAGTGAAGCTTTCTTT,CSAKRSEAFF
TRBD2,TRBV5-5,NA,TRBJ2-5,TGTGCCAGCAGCTTCTCTAGCGGCCAAGAGACCCAGTACTTC,CASSFSSGQETQYF
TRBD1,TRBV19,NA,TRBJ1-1,TGTGCCAGTAGTTCCCGACAGGGGAACACTGAAGCTTTCTTT,CASSSRQGNTEAFF
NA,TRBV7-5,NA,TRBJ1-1,TGTGTCAGAAGCTTAAGTGGGCAGGGGGAAGCGAACACTGAAGCTTTCTTT,CVRSLSGQGEANTEAFF
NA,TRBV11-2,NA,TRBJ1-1,TGTGCCAGCACCTCAGCGGGGGGCACTGAAGCTTTCTTT,CASTSAGGTEAFF
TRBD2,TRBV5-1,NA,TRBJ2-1,TGCGCCAGCAGCTTGGCTAGCGGGGGTAGTGAGCAGTTCTTC,CASSLASGGSEQFF
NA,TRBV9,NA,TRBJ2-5,TGTGCCAGCAGCGTAGGAGACCAACAGTACTTC,CASSVGDQQYF
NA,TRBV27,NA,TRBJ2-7,TGTGCCAGCAGTCCCAAGCCTCCAAGGACACAGAAATACGAGCAGTACTTC,CASSPKPPRTQKYEQYF
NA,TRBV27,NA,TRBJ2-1,TGTGCCAGCAGTTTAGGGGACCCTAGGGGGAATGAGCAGTTCTTC,CASSLGDPRGNEQFF
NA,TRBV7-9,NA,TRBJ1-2,TGTGCCAGCAGCCCCCCGGGCTATGGCTACACCTTC,CASSPPGYGYTF
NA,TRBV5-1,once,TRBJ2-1,TGCGCCAGCAGCGATATGGCAGGGGATGGCTCCTACAATGAGCAGTTCTTC,CASSDMAGDGSYNEQFF
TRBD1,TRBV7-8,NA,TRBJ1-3,TGTGCCAGCAGCTATGACAGGGCCGGAAACACCATATATTTT,CASSYDRAGNTIYF
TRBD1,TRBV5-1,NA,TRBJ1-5,TGCGCCAGCAGCTTCGGGACAGGGGATCAGCCCCAGCATTTT,CASSFGTGDQPQHF
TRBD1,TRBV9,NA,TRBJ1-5,TGTGCCAGCAGCGCCGGAGGCGGGCCCGACCGGACAGGGCCAAAGCCCCAGCATTTT,CASSAGGGPDRTGPKPQHF
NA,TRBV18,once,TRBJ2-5,TGTGCCAGCACCAAGACACGGAACCAAGAGACCCAGTACTTC,CASTKTRNQETQYF
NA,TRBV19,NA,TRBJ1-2,TGTGCCAGTAGTATCAGAAGGACCGATTCTTTCGGCTACACCTTC,CASSIRRTDSFGYTF
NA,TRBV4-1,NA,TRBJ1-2,TGCGCCAGCAGCCCGGAGATCAGGGGTAACTATGGCTACACCTTC,CASSPEIRGNYGYTF
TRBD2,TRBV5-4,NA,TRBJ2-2,TGTGCCAGCATGAGCGGGGGGGACACCGGGGAGCTGTTTTTT,CASMSGGDTGELFF
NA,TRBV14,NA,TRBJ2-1,TGTGCCAGCAGCCAAGCGGCGGGCTCCTACAATGAGCAGTTCTTC,CASSQAAGSYNEQFF
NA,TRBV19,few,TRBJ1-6,TGTGCCAGTAGTATTCTGGGGGAGGCCTCACCCCTCCACTTT,CASSILGEASPLHF
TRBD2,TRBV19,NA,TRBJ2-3,TGTGCCAGTAGGGGGGAGCCGACTCCCGGACTAGGGGAAGATACGCAGTATTTT,CASRGEPTPGLGEDTQYF
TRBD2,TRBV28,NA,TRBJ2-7,TGTGCCAGCTCTACCGGGACTAGCTCCGACGAGCAGTACTTC,CASSTGTSSDEQYF
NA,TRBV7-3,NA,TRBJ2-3,TGTGCCAGCAGCTTACTCGCCTCAGATACGCAGTATTTT,CASSLLASDTQYF
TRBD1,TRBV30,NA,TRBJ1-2,TGTGCCTGGAGTAACATGCAGGGGGCAAGTGGCTACACCTTC,CAWSNMQGASGYTF
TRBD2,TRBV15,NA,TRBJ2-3,TGTGCCACCAGCGGGGGGGCAGATACGCAGTATTTT,CATSGGADTQYF
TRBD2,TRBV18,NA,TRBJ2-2,TGTGCCAGCTCACTCGGACTAGCTGGGACCGGGGAGCTGTTTTTT,CASSLGLAGTGELFF